This TCR beta chain was profiled in a study of blood T cell repertoires in COVID-19. As for the study in general: T cells, B-cell-depleted T cells, or PBMCs supplied cDNA or gDNA.

V was shortened by 0 bases and J by 10 bases, with 18 bases between the two germline ends. The CDR3 runs 16 residues. The germline CDR1 and CDR2 sequences are SEHNR and FQNEAQ (reference sequence). The authors' processing: Cell counts per sample came from amplifying reference gene primers. Assay: immunoSEQ multiplex PCR; the TCRdb copy retains only in-frame clones and omits some. Clonal size and the V and J genes are those of that table, whereas D and trimming came from the DNA. The table lists about 80,000 clones, roughly four fifths of them singletons. This sequence was found in a human donor in a cohort sampled during active COVID-19. V is TRBV7-9 and J is TRBJ1-4, with D uncertain. Input material: peripheral blood. CDR3: CASSLAGSGVGGKLFF. Here the CDR3 DNA reads TGTGCCAGCAGCTTAGCGGGATCGGGAGTTGGCGGAAAACTGTTTTTT.